One and the same sample provided the 22 T cell receptor beta chains below, sequenced in a study of technical replicates of blood from a handful of donors. Assay: immunoSEQ multiplex PCR; the TCRdb copy retains only in-frame clones and omits some. The sample records under 100,000 clones, approximately 95% being singletons. The sample taken for sequencing was T cells isolated from PBMCs. All receptors derive from a human donor in good health.

This chain connects TRBV21-1 to TRBJ1-1. TRBV21-1 has pseudogene status. The CDR3 consists of 14 residues. For the CDR3, the DNA is TGTGCCAGCAGCAAGAGGCAGATAAACACTGAAGCTTTCTTT. Its translation: CASSKRQINTEAFF.

The chain employs TRBV19 and TRBJ2-7, with a possible D match to TRBD2 (6 bases). The CDR3 contains 13 residues. Trimming shortened V by 3 bases and J by 5 bases, and 11 bases separated the two germline ends. Looked up from germline, CDR1 is LNHDA and CDR2 is SQIVND (reference sequence). This CDR3 reads CASSMGGFHEQYF. In DNA form, the CDR3 reads TGTGCCAGTAGTATGGGAGGCTTCCACGAGCAGTACTTC. Combining the CDR3 with reference TRBV19 and TRBJ2-7 gives the whole variable domain DGGITQSPKYLFRKEGQNVTLSCEQNLNHDAMYWYRQDPGQGLRLIYYSQIVNDFQKGDIAEGYSVSREKKESFPLTVTSAQKNPTAFYLCASSMGGFHEQYFGPGTRLTVT.

The chain uses TRBV18 and TRBJ2-1, with 7 positions matching TRBD1. CDR3 length: 13 amino acids. V shed 11 bases and J 4 bases; nucleotides not matched to a gene: 8. Germline-derived CDR1 and CDR2 are KGHSH and LQKENI. The CDR3 is CAGSGTVYNEQFF. CDR3 DNA: TGTGCCGGATCCGGGACAGTATACAATGAGCAGTTCTTC. Drawing the rest from reference TRBV18 and TRBJ2-1, the complete variable domain is NAGVMQNPRHLVRRRGQEARLRCSPMKGHSHVYWYRQLPEEGLKFMVYLQKENIIDESGMPKERFSAEFPKEGPSILRIQQVVRGDSAAYFCAGSGTVYNEQFFGPGTRLTVL.

V and J are TRBV27 and TRBJ2-5; 15 nucleotides line up with TRBD2. V shed 3 bases and J 7 bases; nucleotides not matched to a gene: 6. The CDR3 length is 16 residues. Germline V gene sequence: CDR1 MNHEY, CDR2 SMNVEV (reference sequence). This CDR3 reads CASSFRTSGRGGTQYF. In nucleotides, the CDR3 is TGTGCCAGCAGTTTCCGGACTAGCGGGAGGGGAGGGACCCAGTACTTC.

This chain joins TRBV9 and TRBJ2-1; D is possibly TRBD2 (5 bases). Trimming stripped 0 bases from V and 0 bases from J, with 13 bases between. Germline V CDR1 and CDR2: SGDLS, YYNGEE. The CDR3 runs 17 residues. The CDR3 protein is CASSVAASYSSYNEQFF. CDR3 DNA sequence: TGTGCCAGCAGCGTAGCGGCTAGCTACAGCTCCTACAATGAGCAGTTCTTC.

The chain has TRBV5-4 and TRBJ2-7; D is possibly TRBD2 (5 bases). V was shortened by 0 bases and J by 2 bases, with 9 bases between the two germline ends. The CDR3 is 14 amino acids. Germline V gene lookup returns CDR1 SGHNT and CDR2 YYREEE (reference sequence). CDR3 region: CASSLGGYTYEQYF. CDR3 sequence (DNA): TGTGCCAGCAGCTTGGGCGGGTATACCTACGAGCAGTACTTC. The full variable domain, in which reference TRBV5-4 and TRBJ2-7 provide the parts outside the CDR3, is ETGVTQSPTHLIKTRGQQVTLRCSSQSGHNTVSWYQQALGQGPQFIFQYYREEENGRGNFPPRFSGLQFPNYSSELNVNALELDDSALYLCASSLGGYTYEQYFGPGTRLTVT.

The chain has TRBV4-1 and TRBJ2-5, with 10 bases that match TRBD2. Germline V gene sequence: CDR1 MGHRA, CDR2 YSYEKL. Germline trimming cut 4 bases from V and 9 bases from J; bases unmatched to any gene: 14. The CDR3 length is 16 residues. CDR3 protein: CASSPRFPSGSGAQYF. The DNA of the CDR3 is TGCGCCAGCAGCCCAAGGTTCCCTAGCGGGAGTGGGGCCCAGTACTTC.

The chain is built from TRBV10-3 and TRBJ1-2, with 10 nucleotides matching TRBD1. Trimming took 10 bases from V and 4 from J; bases not matched to a gene: 15. The CDR3 has 16 residues. Germline V gene lookup returns CDR1 ENHRY and CDR2 SYGVKD. DNA for the CDR3: TGTGCCACCTATGCCTTTAGACAGGGGGCTTCCTATGGCTACACCTTC. Protein: CATYAFRQGASYGYTF.

The chain joins TRBV19 to TRBJ2-7; D gene uncertain. The germline V and J ends were trimmed by 4 bases and 2 bases, with 6 bases remaining between them. Looked up from germline, CDR1 is LNHDA and CDR2 is SQIVND (reference sequence). The CDR3 covers 12 residues. CDR3 nucleotide sequence: TGTGCCAGTAGTACCTATCCCTACGAGCAGTACTTC. Its protein product is CASSTYPYEQYF.

The genes are TRBV21-1 and TRBJ2-7; the table calls TRBD1, which could not be checked here. TRBV21-1 is labeled a pseudogene. This CDR3 is 14 amino acids long. CDR3 region: CASSKWAKTDEQYF. The CDR3, as DNA: TGTGCCAGCAGCAAATGGGCTAAGACAGACGAGCAGTACTTC.

The chain links TRBV10-3 to TRBJ2-2, with D maybe TRBD1 (5 bases). V lost 0 bases and J 2 bases, leaving 16 bases between the germline ends. This CDR3 contains 18 residues. Germline CDR1 reads ENHRY; CDR2 reads SYGVKD. The CDR3 here is CAISESSLDSSNTGELFF. The CDR3 DNA is TGTGCCATCAGTGAGTCGAGCCTAGACAGCTCCAACACCGGGGAGCTGTTTTTT.

V usage is TRBV19 and J usage is TRBJ1-1; D is unclear. Germline V lookup: CDR1 LNHDA, CDR2 SQIVND (reference sequence). There are 15 residues in the CDR3. The V end lost 9 bases, the J end lost 1 base, and 18 bases lay between the germline ends. CDR3 coding DNA: TGTGCCAGCCTAGAGATCTGGAGCCAGAACACTGAAGCTTTCTTT. Translation gives CASLEIWSQNTEAFF.

The V gene is TRBV6-1, the J gene TRBJ2-7; TRBD1 agrees at 8 bases. V lost 5 bases to trimming and J lost 3 bases; unmatched junction nucleotides: 6. The CDR3 runs 14 residues. CDR1 and CDR2 (germline): MNHNS, SASEGT. In nucleotides, the CDR3 is TGTGCCAGCAGTCCTGGACAGGGAATCTACGAGCAGTACTTC. This translates into CASSPGQGIYEQYF.

The chain couples TRBV5-4 to TRBJ2-1; D is uncertain. Per the germline V gene, CDR1 is SGHNT and CDR2 is YYREEE (reference sequence). This CDR3 has 13 amino acids. V lost 0 bases to trimming and J lost 4 bases, with 5 bases between them. The CDR3 DNA is TGTGCCAGCAGCTTGGGAGATTACAATGAGCAGTTCTTC. Encoded protein: CASSLGDYNEQFF.

This clone was seen only a few times. This rearrangement joins TRBV4-1 to TRBJ1-2; TRBD1 might be the D (6 bases). This CDR3 is 14 amino acids long. With 1 base removed from V and 8 bases from J, the gap between germline ends came to 14 bases. Germline values: CDR1 MGHRA, CDR2 YSYEKL. The CDR3 DNA reads TGCGCCAGCAGCCAAGTTACAGGGATTCAAGGCTACACCTTC. It yields the protein CASSQVTGIQGYTF.

This rearrangement joins TRBV19 to TRBJ2-7; tentative D call: TRBD2 (7 bases). Germline V CDR1 and CDR2: LNHDA, SQIVND (reference sequence). Trimming cost V 5 bases and J 3 bases, with 11 bases left between them. CDR3 length: 13 residues. CDR3 coding DNA: TGTGCCAGTAGTCCGGGGGGCCTCTACGAGCAGTACTTC. This translates into CASSPGGLYEQYF.

The chain joins TRBV30 to TRBJ1-2; 10 nucleotides match TRBD1. There are 14 residues in the CDR3. Looked up from germline, CDR1 is GTSNPN and CDR2 is SVGIG (reference sequence). V shed 4 bases, J shed 3 bases, and the junction held 5 bases outside the gene matches. The CDR3, as DNA: TGTGCCTGGACTCTGACAGGGGGCTACTATGGCTACACCTTC. Its protein is CAWTLTGGYYGYTF.

The chain links TRBV11-1 to TRBJ2-7; D gene uncertain. The V gene's germline CDR1 is SGHAT and CDR2 FQDESV (reference sequence). The V end lost 4 bases, the J end lost 1 base, and 5 bases lay between the germline ends. CDR3 size: 12 residues. CDR3 coding DNA: TGTGCCAGCAGCTATACATCCTACGAGCAGTACTTC. Encoded protein: CASSYTSYEQYF.

CDR3 in DNA: TGTGCCAGCAGCGTACCGCTGTCATCGGGACAGCAAACCGGGGAGCTGTTTTTT. Translating it yields CASSVPLSSGQQTGELFF. This chain links TRBV9 with TRBJ2-2; 7 bases line up with TRBD1. The J segment lost 5 bases and the V segment lost 1 base, leaving 14 bases of the junction unmatched. Germline V gives CDR1 SGDLS, CDR2 YYNGEE. This CDR3 contains 18 residues.

This clone was recorded only once. The rearrangement links TRBV7-9 to TRBJ1-5; a possible D gene is TRBD1 (5 bases). The V gene's germline CDR1 is SEHNR and CDR2 FQNEAQ (reference sequence). The CDR3 runs to 17 residues. V lost 1 base, J lost 0 bases, and 13 bases lay in between. In DNA, the CDR3 is TGTGCCAGCAGCTTAGGGGGCTGGGGGGATAGCAATCAGCCCCAGCATTTT. This codes for CASSLGGWGDSNQPQHF.

The chain links TRBV19 to TRBJ1-3, with no clear D. V was clipped by 7 bases and J by 0 bases, with 13 bases between them. Germline assignment: CDR1 LNHDA and CDR2 SQIVND (reference sequence). The CDR3 consists of 15 residues. Here the CDR3 DNA reads TGTGCCAGTAAGAACGGGAACCGCTCTGGAAACACCATATATTTT. This codes for CASKNGNRSGNTIYF.

This chain connects TRBV30 to TRBJ2-2; the D gene is possibly TRBD2 (5 bases). This CDR3 has 13 residues. V was shortened by 0 bases and J by 5 bases, with 7 bases between the two germline ends. The germline V gene encodes CDR1 GTSNPN and CDR2 SVGIG (reference sequence). The CDR3 DNA is TGTGCCTGGAGTGTGAGCGGTACCGGGGAGCTGTTTTTT. Its translation: CAWSVSGTGELFF.